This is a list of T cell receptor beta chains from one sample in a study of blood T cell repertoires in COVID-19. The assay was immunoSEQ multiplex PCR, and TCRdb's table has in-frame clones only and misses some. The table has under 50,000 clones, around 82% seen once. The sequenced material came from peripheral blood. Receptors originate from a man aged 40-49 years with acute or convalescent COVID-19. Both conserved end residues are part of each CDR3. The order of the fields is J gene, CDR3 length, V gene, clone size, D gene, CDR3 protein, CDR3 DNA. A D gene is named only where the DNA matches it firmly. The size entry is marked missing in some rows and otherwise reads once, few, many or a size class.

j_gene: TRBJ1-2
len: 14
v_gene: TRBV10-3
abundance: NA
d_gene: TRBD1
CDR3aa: CAISGQGANYGYTF
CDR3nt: TGTGCCATCAGTGGACAGGGAGCTAACTATGGCTACACCTTC

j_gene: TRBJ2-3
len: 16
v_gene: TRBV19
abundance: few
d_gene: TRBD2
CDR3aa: CASSYTSGTSTDTQYF
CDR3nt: TGTGCCAGTAGCTACACTAGCGGGACTAGCACAGATACGCAGTATTTT

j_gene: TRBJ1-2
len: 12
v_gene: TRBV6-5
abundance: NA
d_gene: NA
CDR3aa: CASRSQGSGYTF
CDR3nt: TGTGCCAGCAGGTCACAGGGCAGTGGCTACACCTTC

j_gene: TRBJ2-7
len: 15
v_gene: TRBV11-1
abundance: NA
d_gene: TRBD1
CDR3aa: CASSFPKTGGYEQYF
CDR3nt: TGTGCCAGCAGCTTCCCTAAGACAGGGGGCTACGAGCAGTACTTC

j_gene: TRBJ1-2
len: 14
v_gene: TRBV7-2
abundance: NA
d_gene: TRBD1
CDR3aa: CASSSSGTGLGYTF
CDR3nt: TGTGCCAGCAGCTCCTCTGGGACAGGGTTAGGCTACACCTTC

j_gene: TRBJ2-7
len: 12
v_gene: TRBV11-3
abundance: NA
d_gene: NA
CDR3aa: CASSHSGYEQYF
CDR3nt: TGTGCCAGCAGCCATTCCGGCTACGAGCAGTACTTC

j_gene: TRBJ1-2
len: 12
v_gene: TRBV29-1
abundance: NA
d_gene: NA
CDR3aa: CSAGGQNYGYTF
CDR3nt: TGCAGCGCTGGGGGACAAAACTATGGCTACACCTTC

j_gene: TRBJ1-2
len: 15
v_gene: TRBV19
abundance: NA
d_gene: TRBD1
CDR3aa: CASSPRQGHYYGYTF
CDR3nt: TGTGCCAGTAGTCCCAGACAGGGCCACTATTATGGCTACACCTTC

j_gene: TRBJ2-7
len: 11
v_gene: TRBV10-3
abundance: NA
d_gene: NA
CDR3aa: CATGGNYEQYF
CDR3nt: TGTGCCACAGGGGGGAACTACGAGCAGTACTTC

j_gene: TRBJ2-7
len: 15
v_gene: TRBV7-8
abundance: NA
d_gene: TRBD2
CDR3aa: CASSWQRGGSYEQYF
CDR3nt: TGTGCCAGCAGCTGGCAGCGGGGGGGATCCTACGAGCAGTACTTC

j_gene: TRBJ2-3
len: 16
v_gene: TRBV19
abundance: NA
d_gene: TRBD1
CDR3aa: CASRSSGDRVTDTQYF
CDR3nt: TGTGCCAGTCGTTCTTCAGGAGACAGGGTAACAGATACGCAGTATTTT

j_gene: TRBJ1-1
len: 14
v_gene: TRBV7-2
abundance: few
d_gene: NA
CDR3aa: CASSLGRRNTEAFF
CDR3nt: TGTGCCAGCAGCTTAGGCAGAAGGAACACTGAAGCTTTCTTT

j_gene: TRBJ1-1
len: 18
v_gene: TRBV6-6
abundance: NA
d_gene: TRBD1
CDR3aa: CASSPLPGQGWVITEAFF
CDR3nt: TGTGCCAGCAGTCCTCTTCCGGGACAGGGTTGGGTGATCACTGAAGCTTTCTTT

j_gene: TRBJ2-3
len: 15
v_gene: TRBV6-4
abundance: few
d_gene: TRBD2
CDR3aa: CASSEGAGGADTQYF
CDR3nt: TGTGCCAGCAGTGAAGGAGCGGGGGGGGCAGATACGCAGTATTTT

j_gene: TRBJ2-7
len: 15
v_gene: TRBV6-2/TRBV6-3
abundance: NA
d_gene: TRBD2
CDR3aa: CASSAFGRGNYEQYF
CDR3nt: TGTGCCAGCAGCGCCTTTGGGCGGGGGAACTACGAGCAGTACTTC

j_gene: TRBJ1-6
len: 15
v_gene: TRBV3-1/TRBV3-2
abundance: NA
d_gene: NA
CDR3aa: CASSPAAGFGSPLHF
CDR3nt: TGTGCCAGCAGCCCCGCGGCAGGGTTCGGTTCACCCCTCCACTTT

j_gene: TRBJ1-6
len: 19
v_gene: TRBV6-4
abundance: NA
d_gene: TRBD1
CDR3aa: CASIPFWDRVSSYNSPLHF
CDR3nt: TGTGCCAGCATACCCTTTTGGGACAGGGTGAGCTCCTATAATTCACCCCTCCACTTT

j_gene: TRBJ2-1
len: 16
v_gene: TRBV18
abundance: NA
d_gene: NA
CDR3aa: CASSPEAATTYNEQFF
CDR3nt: TGTGCCAGCTCACCAGAGGCGGCCACAACCTACAATGAGCAGTTCTTC

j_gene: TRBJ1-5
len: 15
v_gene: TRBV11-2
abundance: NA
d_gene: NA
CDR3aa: CASSLGDSGNQPQHF
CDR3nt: TGTGCCAGCAGCTTAGGGGATAGCGGCAATCAGCCCCAGCATTTT

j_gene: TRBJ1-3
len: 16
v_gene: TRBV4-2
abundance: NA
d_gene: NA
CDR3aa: CASSQGSGAGGNTIYF
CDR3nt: TGTGCCAGCAGCCAAGGGTCAGGGGCCGGGGGAAACACCATATATTTT

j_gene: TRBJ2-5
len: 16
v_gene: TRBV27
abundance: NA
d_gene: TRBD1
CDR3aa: CASSLEGTARQETQYF
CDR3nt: TGTGCCAGCAGTTTAGAAGGGACAGCGAGACAAGAGACCCAGTACTTC

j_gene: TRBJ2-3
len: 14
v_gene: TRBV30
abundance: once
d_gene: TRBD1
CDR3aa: CAWSVGTGSTTQYF
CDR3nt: TGTGCCTGGAGCGTGGGGACAGGGAGTACTACGCAGTATTTT

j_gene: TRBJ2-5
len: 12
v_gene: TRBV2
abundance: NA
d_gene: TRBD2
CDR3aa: CATGTSEETQYF
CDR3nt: TGTGCAACCGGGACTAGCGAAGAGACCCAGTACTTC

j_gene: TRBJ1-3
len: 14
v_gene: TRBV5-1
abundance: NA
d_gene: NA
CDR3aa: CASSLESAGNTIYF
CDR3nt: TGCGCCAGCAGCTTGGAGTCCGCGGGAAACACCATATATTTT

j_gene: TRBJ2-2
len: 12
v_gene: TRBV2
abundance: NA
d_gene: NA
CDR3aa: CASRHNTGELFF
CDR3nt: TGTGCCAGCAGACACAACACCGGGGAGCTGTTTTTT

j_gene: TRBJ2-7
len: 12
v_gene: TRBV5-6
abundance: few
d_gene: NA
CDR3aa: CASTAGNYEQYF
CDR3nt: TGTGCCAGCACCGCCGGTAACTACGAGCAGTACTTC

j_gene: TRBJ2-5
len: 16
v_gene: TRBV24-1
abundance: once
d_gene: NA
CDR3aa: CATSLTGTPLGETQYF
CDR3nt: TGTGCCACCAGCTTAACCGGGACACCCCTGGGGGAGACCCAGTACTTC

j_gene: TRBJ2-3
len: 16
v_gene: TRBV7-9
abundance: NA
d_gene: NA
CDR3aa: CASSPGTQTSTDTQYF
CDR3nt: TGTGCCAGCAGCCCCGGGACTCAAACGAGCACAGATACGCAGTATTTT

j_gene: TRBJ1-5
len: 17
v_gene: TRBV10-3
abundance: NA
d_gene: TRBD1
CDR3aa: CAISETGQGMSNQPQHF
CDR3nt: TGTGCCATCAGTGAGACCGGACAGGGAATGAGCAATCAGCCCCAGCATTTT

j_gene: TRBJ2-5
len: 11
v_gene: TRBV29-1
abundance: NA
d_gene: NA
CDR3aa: CSARGRETQYF
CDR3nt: TGCAGCGCCAGGGGCCGGGAGACCCAGTACTTC

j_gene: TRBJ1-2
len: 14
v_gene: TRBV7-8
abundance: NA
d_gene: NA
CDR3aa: CASSPDPTAYGYTF
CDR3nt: TGTGCCAGCAGTCCTGATCCTACTGCCTATGGCTACACCTTC

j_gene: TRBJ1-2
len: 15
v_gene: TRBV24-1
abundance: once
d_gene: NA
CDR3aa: CATSAGQGSYYGYTF
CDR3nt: TGTGCCACCAGTGCTGGTCAGGGAAGTTACTATGGCTACACCTTC

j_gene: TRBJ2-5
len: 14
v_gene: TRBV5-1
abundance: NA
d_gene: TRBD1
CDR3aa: CASSPQGVGETQYF
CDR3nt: TGCGCCAGCAGCCCGCAGGGGGTTGGGGAGACCCAGTACTTC